Listed below are T cell receptor beta chains from one sample, sequenced in a study of regulatory T cells in long-lasting Graves disease. Each CDR3 protein is one row after TCRdb ran MiXCR on the multiplex PCR reads. The table has roughly 300,000 distinct CDR3 sequences, roughly a fifth seen once. This material consisted of peripheral blood mononuclear cells (PBMCs), taken when the disease was refractory, from a patient treated with antithyroid drugs. These receptor sequences come from a female donor with Graves disease. The conserved cysteine and the conserved F or W are not part of the CDR3 here. A D gene is named only where the DNA matches it firmly.

TRBV18,.,ASSPTHSAYEQY
TRBV18,.,ASSPSARGGEQY
TRBV6-2/TRBV6-3,.,ASRLGQMNTEAF
TRBV6-5,TRBD1,ASSYSGQGTSPLH
TRBV20-1,.,SARGAGAILDGYT
TRBV10-2,.,ASSAGGRQSAGYT
TRBV12-3/TRBV12-4,.,ASSLDSLSSGNTIY
TRBV6-5,.,ASSFSLDQPQH
TRBV19,.,ASSITPYSNQPQH
TRBV24-1,TRBD1,ATSDASDRGRGLY
TRBV7-9,.,ASSETGFLNYGYT
TRBV7-2,.,ASSLWQSSYNEQF
TRBV7-2,.,ASSSVIGGLEETQY
TRBV20-1,TRBD1,SARGTGRNQPQH
TRBV19,.,ASTPILTGELF
TRBV19,.,ASSHQTAHRYGYT
TRBV11-2,.,ASSLGPVETQY
TRBV18,TRBD1,ASSRDRDDYEQY
TRBV7-2,.,ASSFERDSNEQF
TRBV28,.,ASSFFISSEQF
TRBV19,.,ASSISKPGHLMGKETQY
TRBV5-1,.,ASSSSGLSTDTQY
TRBV2,.,ASTPLRGRGYT
TRBV7-2,.,ASSYLGGGFDEQY
TRBV20-1,TRBD2,SVIPGTTPRYEQY
TRBV7-9,TRBD2,ASSPPAGDWSYEQY
TRBV19,TRBD2,ASKVYGRAVAGELF
TRBV7-9,.,ASSLGRGPNTGELF
TRBV20-1,.,SARDAGFSYEQY
TRBV20-1,TRBD2,SARDQLAGYEQY
TRBV29-1,TRBD1,SATRGHETQY
TRBV4-1,.,ASSQGRLSLYGYT
TRBV30,.,AWSVGGARELF
TRBV4-1,TRBD1,ASSQEGTEETQY
TRBV18,.,ASSPPGPLANYGYT
TRBV9,.,ASSVGTATNEKLF
TRBV5-6,TRBD2,ASSPVSGRIATQY
TRBV6-1,.,ASKVVPSTGELF
TRBV7-2,.,ASSLSSRGRGNEQY
TRBV9,.,ASSPEEGANYGYT
TRBV7-3,TRBD1,ASSLMGQINQPQH
TRBV20-1,.,SARDGSNEKLF